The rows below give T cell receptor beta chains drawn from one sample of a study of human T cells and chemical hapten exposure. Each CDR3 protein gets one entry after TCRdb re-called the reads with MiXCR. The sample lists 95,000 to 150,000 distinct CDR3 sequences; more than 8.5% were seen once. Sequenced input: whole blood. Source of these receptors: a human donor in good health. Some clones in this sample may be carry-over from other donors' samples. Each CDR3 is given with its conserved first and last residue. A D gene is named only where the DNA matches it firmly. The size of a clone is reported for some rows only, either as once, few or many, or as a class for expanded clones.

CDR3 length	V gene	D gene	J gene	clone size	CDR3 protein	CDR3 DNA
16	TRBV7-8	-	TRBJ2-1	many	CASSLDTESSYNEQFF	TGTGCCAGCAGCTTAGATACGGAGAGCTCCTACAATGAGCAGTTCTTC
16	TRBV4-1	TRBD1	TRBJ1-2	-	CASSQSPPQGALGYTF	TGCGCCAGCAGCCAATCTCCCCCACAGGGGGCGCTGGGCTACACCTTC
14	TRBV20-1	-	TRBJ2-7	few	CSATDSRLNYEQYF	TGCAGTGCTACTGACAGTCGATTAAACTACGAGCAGTACTTC
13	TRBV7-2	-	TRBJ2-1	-	CASSFVGGDEQFF	TGTGCCAGCAGCTTCGTGGGGGGCGATGAGCAGTTCTTC
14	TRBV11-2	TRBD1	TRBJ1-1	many	CASRDGTANTEAFF	TGTGCCAGCAGGGATGGGACAGCGAACACTGAAGCTTTCTTT
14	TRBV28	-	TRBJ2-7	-	CASSYPGRTYEQYF	TGTGCCAGCAGTTATCCGGGACGGACCTACGAGCAGTACTTC
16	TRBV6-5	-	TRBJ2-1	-	CASSYSPFLAYNEQFF	TGTGCCAGCAGTTACTCCCCCTTTCTAGCGTACAATGAGCAGTTCTTC
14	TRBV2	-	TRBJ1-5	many	CASSERGGDQPQHF	TGTGCCAGCAGTGAACGAGGAGGGGATCAGCCCCAGCATTTT
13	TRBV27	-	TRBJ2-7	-	CASSFGRDRQQYF	TGTGCCAGCAGTTTTGGCAGGGACCGTCAGCAGTACTTC
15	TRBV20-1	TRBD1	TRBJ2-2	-	CSARALTGEPGELFF	TGCAGTGCTAGAGCCTTGACAGGGGAACCCGGGGAGCTGTTTTTT
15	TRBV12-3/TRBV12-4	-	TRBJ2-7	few	CASSSRPPNSGEQYF	TGTGCCAGCAGTTCTCGACCCCCTAACTCGGGCGAGCAGTACTTC
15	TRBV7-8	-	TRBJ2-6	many	CASSYGSSGANVLTF	TGTGCCAGCAGCTATGGTAGCTCTGGGGCCAACGTCCTGACTTTC
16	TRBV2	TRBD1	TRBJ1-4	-	CASSEFWGGTDEKLFF	TGTGCCAGCAGTGAATTCTGGGGGGGGACAGATGAAAAACTGTTTTTT
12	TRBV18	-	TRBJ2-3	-	CASSPIPDTQYF	TGTGCCAGCTCACCGATCCCAGATACGCAGTATTTT
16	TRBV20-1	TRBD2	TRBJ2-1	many	CSASRTGTSGSDEQFF	TGCAGTGCTAGTCGCACCGGGACTAGCGGGAGTGATGAGCAGTTCTTC
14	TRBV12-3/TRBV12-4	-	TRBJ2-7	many	CASSLEEAGYEQYF	TGTGCCAGCAGTTTAGAGGAGGCCGGGTACGAGCAGTACTTC
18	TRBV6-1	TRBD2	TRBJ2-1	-	CASSEHPTASGRRDEQFF	TGTGCCAGCAGTGAACACCCCACGGCTAGCGGGAGGCGTGATGAGCAGTTCTTC
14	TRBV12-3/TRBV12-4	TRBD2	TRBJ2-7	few	CASSAGLAGDEQYF	TGTGCCAGCAGTGCCGGACTAGCGGGAGATGAGCAGTACTTC
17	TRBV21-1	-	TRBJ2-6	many	CASSKEDGSSGANVLTF	TGTGCCAGCAGCAAAGAGGACGGATCCTCTGGGGCCAACGTCCTGACTTTC
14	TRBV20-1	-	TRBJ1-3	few	CSALAPGSGNTIYF	TGCAGTGCTCTAGCCCCAGGGTCAGGAAACACCATATATTTT
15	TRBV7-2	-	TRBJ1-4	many	CASSWIFSQNEKLFF	TGTGCCAGCAGCTGGATCTTTTCTCAAAATGAAAAACTGTTTTTT
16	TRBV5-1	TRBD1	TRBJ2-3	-	CASSLEGAAYTDTQYF	TGCGCCAGCAGCTTGGAGGGGGCCGCCTACACAGATACGCAGTATTTT
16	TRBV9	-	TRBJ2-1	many	CASSVGGGGGFDEQFF	TGTGCCAGCAGCGTAGGAGGCGGAGGGGGCTTCGATGAGCAGTTCTTC
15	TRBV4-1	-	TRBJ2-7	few	CASSQYQGSSYEQYF	TGCGCCAGCAGCCAGTATCAGGGGAGCTCCTACGAGCAGTACTTC
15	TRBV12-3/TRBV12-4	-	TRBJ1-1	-	CASSHPTKGITEAFF	TGTGCCAGCAGCCACCCCACAAAGGGGATAACTGAAGCTTTCTTT
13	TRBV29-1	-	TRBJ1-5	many	CSVAGGENQPQHF	TGCAGCGTAGCCGGGGGGGAGAATCAGCCCCAGCATTTT
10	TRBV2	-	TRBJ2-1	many	CASSDGEQFF	TGTGCCAGCAGTGACGGTGAGCAGTTCTTC
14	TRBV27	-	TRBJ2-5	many	CASSLQGPQETQYF	TGTGCCAGCAGTTTACAGGGGCCCCAAGAGACCCAGTACTTC
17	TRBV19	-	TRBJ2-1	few	CASSMSGATLRLDEQFF	TGTGCCAGTAGTATGAGTGGGGCCACCCTCCGGTTGGATGAGCAGTTCTTC
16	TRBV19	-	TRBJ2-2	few	CASSPRRLEGSGELFF	TGTGCCAGTAGTCCTCGGCGGCTGGAGGGGTCCGGGGAGCTGTTTTTT
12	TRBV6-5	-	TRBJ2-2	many	CASSYYGGELFF	TGTGCCAGCAGTTACTACGGGGGGGAGCTGTTTTTT
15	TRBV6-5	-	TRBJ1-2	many	CASSSDGAGNYGYTF	TGTGCCAGCAGTTCCGACGGGGCGGGTAACTATGGCTACACCTTC
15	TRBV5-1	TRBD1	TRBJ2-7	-	CASSLTGQGMREQYF	TGCGCCAGCAGCTTGACGGGACAGGGGATGAGGGAGCAGTACTTC
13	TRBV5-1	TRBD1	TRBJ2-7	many	CASSLRTGGEQYF	TGCGCCAGCAGCTTGCGAACAGGGGGCGAGCAGTACTTC
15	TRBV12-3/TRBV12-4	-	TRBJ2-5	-	CASSPEGGRQETQYF	TGTGCCAGCAGCCCAGAGGGGGGGAGACAAGAGACCCAGTACTTC
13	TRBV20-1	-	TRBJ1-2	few	CSASKPGGYGYTF	TGCAGTGCTAGCAAGCCGGGGGGCTATGGCTACACCTTC
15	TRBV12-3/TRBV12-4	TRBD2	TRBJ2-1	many	CASSFLAGGRGEQFF	TGTGCCAGCAGTTTCCTAGCGGGGGGGCGTGGTGAGCAGTTCTTC
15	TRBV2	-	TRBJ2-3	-	CASSETGISTDTQYF	TGTGCCAGCAGTGAAACGGGGATATCCACAGATACGCAGTATTTT
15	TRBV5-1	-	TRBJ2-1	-	CASSLIGESWNEQFF	TGCGCCAGCAGCTTGATCGGGGAGTCGTGGAATGAGCAGTTCTTC
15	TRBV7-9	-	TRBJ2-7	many	CASSSVKGRGYEQYF	TGTGCCAGCAGCTCCGTTAAGGGCAGGGGATACGAGCAGTACTTC
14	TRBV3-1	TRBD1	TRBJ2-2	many	CASMTGVNTGELFF	TGTGCCAGCATGACAGGGGTAAACACCGGGGAGCTGTTTTTT
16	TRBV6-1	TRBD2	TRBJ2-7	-	CASSERGGGSLYEQYF	TGTGCCAGCAGTGAAAGGGGTGGCGGGAGTTTGTACGAGCAGTACTTC
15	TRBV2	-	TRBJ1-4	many	CASSPVGTTNEKLFF	TGTGCCAGCAGTCCCGTTGGGACAACTAATGAAAAACTGTTTTTT
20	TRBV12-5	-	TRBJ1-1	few	CASGLEGQGLPLVGDTEAFF	TGTGCTAGTGGTTTAGAAGGGCAGGGTCTCCCCTTAGTCGGGGACACTGAAGCTTTCTTT
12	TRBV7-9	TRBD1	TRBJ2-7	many	CASRDREYEQYF	TGTGCCAGTCGGGACAGGGAGTACGAGCAGTACTTC
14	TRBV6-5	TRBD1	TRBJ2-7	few	CASSYPGQLGKQYF	TGTGCCAGCAGTTACCCGGGACAGCTCGGGAAGCAGTACTTC
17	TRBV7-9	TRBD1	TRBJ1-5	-	CAGSPSPGQGPNQPQHF	TGTGCCGGCAGCCCCTCGCCGGGACAGGGGCCAAATCAGCCCCAGCATTTT
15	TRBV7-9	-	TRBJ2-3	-	CASSFTSGHTDTQYF	TGTGCCAGCAGCTTCACTAGTGGGCACACAGATACGCAGTATTTT
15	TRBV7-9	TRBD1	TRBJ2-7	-	CASSLVGTGSYEQYF	TGTGCCAGCAGCTTAGTCGGGACAGGTTCCTACGAGCAGTACTTC
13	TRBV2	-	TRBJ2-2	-	CVSRAGTTGELFF	TGTGTCAGCAGGGCCGGGACCACCGGGGAGCTGTTTTTT
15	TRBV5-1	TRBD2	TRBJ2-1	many	CASSWAAGLANEQFF	TGCGCCAGCAGCTGGGCTGCAGGACTAGCCAATGAGCAGTTCTTC
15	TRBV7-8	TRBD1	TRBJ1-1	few	CASRPRTGEGTEAFF	TGTGCCAGCAGACCACGGACAGGGGAAGGGACTGAAGCTTTCTTT
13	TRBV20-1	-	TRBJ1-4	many	CSALQGNNEKLFF	TGCAGTGCCCTCCAAGGAAATAATGAAAAACTGTTTTTT